The 13 T cell receptor beta chains below come from one sample, sequenced in a study of T cells after yellow fever vaccination. TCRdb analysed the 5' RACE reads with MiXCR anew, one entry per CDR3 protein. The sample lists 620,000 or so distinct CDR3 sequences, 9% to 15% occurring once. This sample comprised PBMCs, obtained on the day of the yellow fever booster vaccination. The receptors originated from a man aged 25-45 years who received the YFV17D yellow fever vaccine.

This clonotype has at least ten counts. The chain has TRBV7-2 and TRBJ1-3; no clear D gene. Germline CDR1 is SGHTA and CDR2 is FQGNSA. The germline V and J ends were trimmed by 5 bases and 4 bases, with 9 bases remaining between them. The CDR3 spans 13 residues. CDR3 nucleotide sequence: TGTGCCAGCAGCCTAGACGGGGGAAACACCATATATTTT. Its protein product is CASSLDGGNTIYF.

The chain joins TRBV5-1 to TRBJ2-5; 8 nucleotides align to TRBD2. The germline CDR1 and CDR2 sequences are SGHRS and YFSETQ. This CDR3 has 15 residues. Trimming at V came to 2 bases and at J to 4 bases, leaving 7 bases not matched to a gene. CDR3 region: CASSFSGRGGETQYF. CDR3 in DNA: TGCGCCAGCAGCTTCAGCGGGAGAGGGGGAGAGACCCAGTACTTC.

This clonotype was seen many times. This rearrangement joins TRBV5-1 to TRBJ2-2, with D uncertain. The CDR3 contains 12 residues. Trimming left V 0 bases short and J 7 bases short, with 4 bases between. Germline loops: CDR1 SGHRS, CDR2 YFSETQ. For the CDR3, the DNA is TGCGCCAGCAGCTTGGAAGGCGGGGAGCTGTTTTTT. Residues: CASSLEGGELFF.

The V call is TRBV15, the J call TRBJ2-4; a weak D match, TRBD2 (6 bases). Germline CDR1 is LNHNV and CDR2 is YYDKDF (reference sequence). Trimming pared 6 bases from V and 3 bases from J, leaving 15 bases between. This CDR3 is built from 15 residues. The CDR3 nucleotides read TGTGCCACCAGTCCCTCTAGACTAGTCAAAAACATTCAGTACTTC. Its translation is CATSPSRLVKNIQYF.

This clonotype was seen only a few times. The rearrangement links TRBV7-2 to TRBJ2-5; the match to TRBD2 covers 9 bases. In germline, CDR1 is SGHTA, CDR2 FQGNSA. This CDR3 has 15 residues. Losses at the gene ends were 5 bases for V and 7 bases for J; bases not matched to a gene: 11. The CDR3 DNA reads as TGTGCCAGCAGCCCCGGGACTAGCCTTGTGGGGACCCAGTACTTC. This encodes CASSPGTSLVGTQYF.

The chain has TRBV20-1 and TRBJ1-2, with TRBD1 as a possible D gene (5 bases). The CDR3 contains 17 residues. Germline V gives CDR1 DFQATT, CDR2 SNEGSKA (reference sequence). V was shortened by 0 bases and J by 4 bases, with 21 bases between the two germline ends. This CDR3 is CSARDPAGSIGGYGYTF. The CDR3 DNA is TGCAGTGCTAGAGATCCCGCAGGGTCTATCGGGGGCTATGGCTACACCTTC.

This clonotype has more than one count but fewer than ten. The gene calls are TRBV20-1 and TRBJ2-3; no clear D. The CDR3 runs 13 residues. Trimming stripped 6 bases from V and 3 bases from J, with 13 bases between. CDR1 is DFQATT and CDR2 is SNEGSKA in the germline V gene (reference sequence). The chain's CDR3 is CSAWMPATDTQYF. The DNA for the CDR3 is TGCAGTGCCTGGATGCCAGCGACAGATACGCAGTATTTT.

As regards this clonotype: An end of the junction does not agree with germline; a read error may underlie this. This rearrangement joins TRBV6-2 or TRBV6-3 to TRBJ2-7; 7 bases match TRBD1. This CDR3 is built from 16 residues. Germline V lookup: CDR1 MNHEY, CDR2 SVGEGT. The CDR3 bases are TGTGCCAGCGGTTATGTTCGCGGACAGGACTCCTACGAGCAGTACTTC. The encoded protein is CASGYVRGQDSYEQYF.

The V call is TRBV18, the J call TRBJ2-1; D unclear. Between the trimmed V and J ends, which lost 3 bases and 9 bases, there was a span of 9 bases. The germline CDR1 and CDR2 sequences are KGHSH and LQKENI. This CDR3 has 12 residues. The DNA for the CDR3 is TGTGCCAGCTCACCCTCTGTTGGTGAGCAGTTCTTC. It encodes CASSPSVGEQFF.

This clonotype was counted many times. The chain has TRBV2 and TRBJ2-5; 10 nucleotides match TRBD2. J lost 5 bases, V lost 11 bases, and 8 bases had no gene match. Germline-derived CDR1 and CDR2 are SNHLY and FYNNEI. The CDR3 spans 13 residues. The CDR3 coding sequence is TGTGCCGGCGAGCGGGAGGGCCACGAGACCCAGTACTTC. Translation gives CAGEREGHETQYF. The entire variable domain, with the rest obtained from reference TRBV2 and TRBJ2-5, is as follows: EPEVTQTPSHQVTQMGQEVILRCVPISNHLYFYWYRQILGQKVEFLVSFYNNEISEKSEIFDDQFSVERPDGSNFTLKIRSTKLEDSAMYFCAGEREGHETQYFGPGTRLLVL.

This clonotype was seen many times. J is TRBJ2-2 and V is TRBV6-2 or TRBV6-3; TRBD2 matches at 9 bases. V gave up 2 bases and J gave up 4 bases; unmatched junction bases: 5. Germline V lookup: CDR1 MNHEY, CDR2 SVGEGT. The CDR3 covers 16 residues. In DNA, the CDR3 is TGTGCCAGCAGTTACCTAGCGGGACTTCCCACCGGGGAGCTGTTTTTT. Protein product: CASSYLAGLPTGELFF.

V is TRBV10-3 and J is TRBJ2-7; 9 bases map to TRBD2. CDR3 length: 13 residues. The V gene's germline CDR1 is ENHRY and CDR2 SYGVKD. V was pared by 6 bases and J by 4 bases, with 4 bases of the junction left unmatched. CDR3 bases: TGTGCCATCAGGCGGGAGGGCCTTTACGAGCAGTACTTC. The encoded protein is CAIRREGLYEQYF.

This clonotype appeared a few times. The V and J genes are TRBV5-1 and TRBJ2-1; D not certain. CDR1 and CDR2 from the germline V gene are SGHRS and YFSETQ. CDR3 length: 14 amino acids. Trimming cost V 0 bases and J 6 bases, with 10 bases left between them. The CDR3 bases are TGCGCCAGCAGCTTGGAGAGCCATCCCAATGAGCAGTTCTTC. The encoded protein is CASSLESHPNEQFF.